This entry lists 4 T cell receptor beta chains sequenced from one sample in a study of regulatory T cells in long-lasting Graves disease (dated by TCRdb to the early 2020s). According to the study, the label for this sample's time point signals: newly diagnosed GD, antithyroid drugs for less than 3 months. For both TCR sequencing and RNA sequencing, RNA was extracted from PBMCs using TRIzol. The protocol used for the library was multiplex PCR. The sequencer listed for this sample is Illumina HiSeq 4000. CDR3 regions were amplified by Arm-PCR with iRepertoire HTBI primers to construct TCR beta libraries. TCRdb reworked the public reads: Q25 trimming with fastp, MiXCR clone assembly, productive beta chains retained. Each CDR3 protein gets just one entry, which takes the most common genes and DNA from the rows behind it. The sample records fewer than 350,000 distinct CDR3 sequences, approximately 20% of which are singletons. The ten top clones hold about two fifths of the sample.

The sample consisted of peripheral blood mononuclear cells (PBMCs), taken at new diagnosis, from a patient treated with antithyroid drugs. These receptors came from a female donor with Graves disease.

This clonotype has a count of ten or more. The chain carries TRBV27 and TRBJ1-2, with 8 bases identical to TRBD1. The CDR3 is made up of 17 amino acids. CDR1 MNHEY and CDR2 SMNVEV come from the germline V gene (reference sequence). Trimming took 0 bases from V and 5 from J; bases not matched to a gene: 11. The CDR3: CASSLSRGQGRPYGYTF. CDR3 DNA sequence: TGTGCCAGCAGTTTATCCCGCGGACAGGGAAGACCTTATGGCTACACCTTC.

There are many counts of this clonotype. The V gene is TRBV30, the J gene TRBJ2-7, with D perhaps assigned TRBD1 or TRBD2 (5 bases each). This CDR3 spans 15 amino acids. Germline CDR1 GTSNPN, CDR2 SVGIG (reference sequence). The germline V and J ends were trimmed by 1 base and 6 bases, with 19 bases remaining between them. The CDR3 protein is CAWSGGDPLRGEQYF. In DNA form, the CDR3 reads TGTGCCTGGAGTGGAGGGGACCCCCTTAGGGGCGAGCAGTACTTC.

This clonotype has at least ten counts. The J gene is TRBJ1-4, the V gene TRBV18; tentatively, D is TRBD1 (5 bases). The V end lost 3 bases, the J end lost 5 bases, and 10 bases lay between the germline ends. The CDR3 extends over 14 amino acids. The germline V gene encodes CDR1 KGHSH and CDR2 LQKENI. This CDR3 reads CASSPDISNEKLFF. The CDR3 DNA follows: TGTGCCAGCTCACCGGACATTTCGAATGAAAAACTGTTTTTT.

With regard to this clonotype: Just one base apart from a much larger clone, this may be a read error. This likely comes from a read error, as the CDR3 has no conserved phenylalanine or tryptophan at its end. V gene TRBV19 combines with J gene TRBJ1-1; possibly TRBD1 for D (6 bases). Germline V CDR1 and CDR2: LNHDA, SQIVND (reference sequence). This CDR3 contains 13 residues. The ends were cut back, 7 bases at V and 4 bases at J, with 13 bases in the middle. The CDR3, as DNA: TGTGCCAGTAATGGGGGCGGGATCACTGAAGCTTTCTCT. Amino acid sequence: CASNGGGITEAFS.